The following is a T cell receptor beta chain sequence with its context. What it recognizes is unknown. V dropped 2 bases and J dropped 2 bases, with 12 bases sitting between them. CDR1 and CDR2 (germline): LGHDT, YNNKEL (reference sequence). The CDR3 has 15 amino acids. The data belong to a study of T cell responses to AZD1222 COVID-19 vaccine. Across the study: The analysis combined second doses at about 4 or about 12 weeks.

Study-wide findings and caveats: Females outnumbered males among donors, who were mostly white British; clonal diversity was possibly underestimated. Recipients of two AZD1222 doses showed rising Spike-specific TCR breadth and depth.

Sequencing used immunoSEQ multiplex PCR; TCRdb keeps in-frame clones, though not all of them. The sample consists of more than 85,000 clones, 87% of them appearing once. The input for sequencing was peripheral blood, taken on day 0 of AZD1222 vaccination. This receptor was taken from an adult in good health. This chain links TRBV3-1 (or the pseudogene TRBV3-2) with TRBJ2-5; either TRBD1 or TRBD2 may fit D (5 bases each). The CDR3 here is CASSQPLGAQETQYF. Written as DNA, the CDR3 is TGTGCCAGCAGCCAACCTCTCGGGGCACAAGAGACCCAGTACTTC.